In this sample, the clone carrying this T cell receptor (beta chain) turned up once. This sample is part of a study of blood T cell repertoires in COVID-19. Study-level background: Acute and convalescent COVID-19 specimens originated in the United States, Italy and Spain. T cells, B-cell-depleted T cells, or PBMCs provided the cDNA or gDNA that served as material.

Clones were sequenced by immunoSEQ multiplex PCR, and TCRdb holds only the in-frame ones, with some missing. The sample has 150,000 to 200,000 clones; 70% to 80% are singletons. This CDR3 comprises 17 residues. The germline V gene encodes CDR1 SGHVS and CDR2 FQNEAQ. V was clipped by 5 bases and J by 3 bases, with 22 bases between them. Everyone who took part was roughly 18 to 89 years old, and they came from 20 to 25 US areas. Membership in each cohort depended on participant-reported clinical history. This TCR came from a man between 60 and 75 years old who had been exposed to COVID-19. What was sequenced was PBMCs or T cells enriched from blood (not recorded which). The chain carries TRBV7-8 and TRBJ1-2; D not resolved. CDR3 in amino acids: CASSPALSGSQDYGYTF. The CDR3 DNA reads TGTGCCAGCAGCCCCGCTCTAAGCGGGAGCCAGGACTATGGCTACACCTTC.